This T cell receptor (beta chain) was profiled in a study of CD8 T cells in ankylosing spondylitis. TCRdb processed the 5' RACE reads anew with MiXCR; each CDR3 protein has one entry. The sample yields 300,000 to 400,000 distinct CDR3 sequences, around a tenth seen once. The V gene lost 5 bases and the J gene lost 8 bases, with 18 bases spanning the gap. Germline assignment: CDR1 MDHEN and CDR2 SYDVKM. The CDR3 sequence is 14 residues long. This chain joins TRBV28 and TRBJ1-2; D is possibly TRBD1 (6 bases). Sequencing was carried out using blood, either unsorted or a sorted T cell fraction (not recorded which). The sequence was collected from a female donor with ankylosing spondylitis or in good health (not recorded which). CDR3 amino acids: CASSPEAGVRGYTF. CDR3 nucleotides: TGTGCCAGCAGTCCCGAGGCAGGGGTGAGAGGCTACACCTTC.